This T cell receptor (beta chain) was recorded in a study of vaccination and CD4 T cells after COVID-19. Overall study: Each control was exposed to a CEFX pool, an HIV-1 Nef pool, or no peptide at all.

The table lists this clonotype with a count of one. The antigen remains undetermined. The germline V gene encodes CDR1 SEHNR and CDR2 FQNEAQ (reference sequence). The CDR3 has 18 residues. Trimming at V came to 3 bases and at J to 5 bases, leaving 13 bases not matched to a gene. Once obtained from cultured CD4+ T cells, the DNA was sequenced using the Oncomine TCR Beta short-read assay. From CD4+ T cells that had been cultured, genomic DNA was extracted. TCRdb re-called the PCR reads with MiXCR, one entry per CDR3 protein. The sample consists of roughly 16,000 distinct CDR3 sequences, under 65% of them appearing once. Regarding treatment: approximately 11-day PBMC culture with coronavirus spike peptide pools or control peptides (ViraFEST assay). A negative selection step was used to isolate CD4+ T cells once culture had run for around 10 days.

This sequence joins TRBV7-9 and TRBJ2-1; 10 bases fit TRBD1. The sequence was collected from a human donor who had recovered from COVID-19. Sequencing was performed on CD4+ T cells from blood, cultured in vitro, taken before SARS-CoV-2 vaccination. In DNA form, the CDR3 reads TGTGCCAGCAGCTTCCAAGGAAGAGGGACAGGGGCTAACAATGAGCAGTTCTTC. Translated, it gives CASSFQGRGTGANNEQFF.